The source of this T cell receptor beta chain is a study of human thymus T cells. Of note for this clone: Antigen: not known.

Thymus specimens were resections from corrective heart surgery. The donors were infants in Finland with congenital heart defects, otherwise immunologically healthy. The trim removed 0 bases at V and 2 bases at J, leaving 8 bases unmatched. Per the germline V gene, CDR1 is SGHDN and CDR2 is FVKESK. The CDR3 runs to 18 residues. This table comes from immunoSEQ multiplex PCR, and its TCRdb copy is limited to in-frame clones, with some not included. Of 55,000 to 85,000 clones in the sample, 85% to 95% were seen once. General observations from the study: Usage of V and J genes appeared biased in thymic and blood repertoires.

Sample: thymus tissue. The chain has TRBV14 and TRBJ2-1; 9 nucleotides line up with TRBD2. The TCR sequence derives from a girl less than two years old with a congenital heart defect but otherwise immunologically healthy. The CDR3 loop reads CASSQEGSGRRAYNEQFF. The CDR3 nucleotides read TGTGCCAGCAGCCAAGAGGGTAGCGGGAGAAGGGCCTACAATGAGCAGTTCTTC.